This record covers a single T cell receptor beta chain. Its antigen target is currently unknown. No much larger clonotype is one base removed from it; base qualities were not supplied. RNA was extracted using the RNeasy kit, and about 0.5 to 1 ug of the RNA was reverse transcribed with random hexamers. The immunoSEQ multiplex PCR assay, which covers 54 Vbeta and 13 Jbeta segments, was used to amplify TCR beta CDR3 regions. To correct PCR amplification bias, a synthetic template baseline was used for both primer optimization and computational correction. The authors' analysis ran thus. Reads were annotated to V, D and J genes per IMGT and analyzed with immunoSEQ Analyzer, keeping only productive sequences. To calculate clonality, Shannon entropy was normalized by log2 of the number of productive unique sequences and then subtracted from one. For each patient and control, public and private clones were evaluated among the 100 most prevalent clones. Clones were defined as Susac-specific when absent from the healthy and MS cohorts, from approximately 1,100 published viral clones and from other ImmuneACCESS disease sequences. The public reads were run again by TCRdb, first through fastp at Q25 and then through MiXCR, and only productive beta chains were kept. When rows share a CDR3 protein, they turn into one entry using the most common DNA and genes. TCRdb's processing, not the authors', yielded these V and J calls. The sample table shows tens of thousands of distinct CDR3 sequences, and roughly 94% are seen once. Jointly, the top ten make up roughly 0.31% of the sample.

From V the trimming removes 3 bases and from J it removes 8 bases, while the gene matches leave 10 bases of the junction unaccounted for. Based on the germline V gene, the CDR1 and CDR2 sequences are MNHNS and SASEGT. Spanning cysteine to phenylalanine, the CDR3 consists of 16 amino acids. Of all the DNA, just the CDR3 is kept, 48 bases in frame from base 1. Peripheral blood CD8+ and CD4+ T cells from healthy donors, Susac syndrome patients and multiple sclerosis patients were profiled using high-throughput TCR beta sequencing. Recently defined diagnostic criteria for definite or probable disease were met by the Susac syndrome patients. CD8+ TEMRA cells were enriched by FACS, while bulk CD8+ and CD4+ T cells were purified by magnetic negative isolation. Blood was drawn into EDTA tubes, processed within 24 hours, and PBMCs were isolated by density gradient centrifugation. PBMCs destined for TCR sequencing were cryopreserved in liquid nitrogen and later thawed in a 37 °C water bath. The sorted or isolated CD4+, CD8+ and CD8+ TEMRA cells had a purity of 90% or higher.

The sample originates from a study of CD8 T cells in Susac syndrome (dated by TCRdb to 2018 to 2020). Background for the entire study: Among the sequenced Susac syndrome patients, 5 or 6 had clinically active disease and roughly eight were in clinical remission. At blood withdrawal, Susac syndrome patients were either therapy-naive, taking corticosteroids (in some cases with IVIg as well), or taking IVIg alone. Repertoire sequencing was used to test whether CD8+ T cell activation and differentiation in Susac syndrome was antigen driven.

Results and caveats for the whole study, not just this receptor: In patients with Susac syndrome, the CD4+ T cell repertoire showed no detectable clonal expansion. The number of individuals in the TCR sequencing and HLA analysis was recognized as being relatively small.

This sequence uses TRBV6-1 and TRBJ1-4; 9 middle bases align to TRBD1. This sequence originates from a human donor with Susac syndrome. The sequenced material came from CD4+ T cells from PBMCs. The DNA reads TGTGCCAGCAGTGAGGGATTGGGGACAGGGATGGAAAAACTGTTTTTT. Its protein is CASSEGLGTGMEKLFF.